This T cell receptor (beta chain) was recorded in a study of cytomegalovirus exposure and HLA in healthy donors. Whole-study context: The roughly 100 million unique TCR beta sequences, from about 179 million T cells, were found by an earlier analysis.

Study-wide points: Sequencing likely generated an artifact that appeared as a cluster of highly shared sequence variants. A list of 150 or so TCR beta chains associated with cytomegalovirus was given.

The CDR3 runs to 12 residues. Germline V gene sequence: CDR1 WNHNN, CDR2 SYGVQD (reference sequence). V was pared by 5 bases and J by 4 bases, with 5 bases between. Primers included in the PCR were 60 Vbeta and 13 Jbeta primers. The table came from immunoSEQ multiplex PCR; TCRdb's copy has only in-frame clones and leaves some out. The sample includes some 130,000 clones, roughly three quarters of them seen just once. Details on this clone: Antigen: not known.

Sequencing used PBMCs. The chain joins TRBV10-1 to TRBJ2-2; D is unresolved. The receptor comes from a man aged 35-49 years in good health and CMV-seronegative. Written as DNA, the CDR3 is TGCGCCAGCAGTTGTATCACCGGGGAGCTGTTTTTT. The encoded protein is CASSCITGELFF.